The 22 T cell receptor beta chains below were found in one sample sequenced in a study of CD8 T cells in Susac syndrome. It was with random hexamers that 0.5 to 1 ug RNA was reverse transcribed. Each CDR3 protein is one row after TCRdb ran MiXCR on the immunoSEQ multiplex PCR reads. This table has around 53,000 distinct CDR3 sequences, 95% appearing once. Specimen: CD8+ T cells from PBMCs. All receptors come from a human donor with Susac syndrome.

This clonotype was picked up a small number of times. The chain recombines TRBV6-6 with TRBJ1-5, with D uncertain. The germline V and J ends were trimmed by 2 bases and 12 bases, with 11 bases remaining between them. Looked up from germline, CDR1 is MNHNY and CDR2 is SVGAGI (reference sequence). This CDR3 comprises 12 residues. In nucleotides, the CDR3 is TGTGCCAGCAGTTACAAGGGAAACATCCAGCATTTT. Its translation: CASSYKGNIQHF.

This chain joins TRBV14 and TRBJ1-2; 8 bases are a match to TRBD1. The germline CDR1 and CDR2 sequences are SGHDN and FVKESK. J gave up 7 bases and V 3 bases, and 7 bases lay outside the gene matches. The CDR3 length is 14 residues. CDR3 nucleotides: TGTGCCAGCAGCCAGGGGACAGGCGCCCTTGGCTACACCTTC. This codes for CASSQGTGALGYTF. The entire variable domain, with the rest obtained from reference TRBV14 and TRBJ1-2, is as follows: EAGVTQFPSHSVIEKGQTVTLRCDPISGHDNLYWYRRVMGKEIKFLLHFVKESKQDESGMPNNRFLAERTGGTYSTLKVQPAELEDSGVYFCASSQGTGALGYTFGSGTRLTVV.

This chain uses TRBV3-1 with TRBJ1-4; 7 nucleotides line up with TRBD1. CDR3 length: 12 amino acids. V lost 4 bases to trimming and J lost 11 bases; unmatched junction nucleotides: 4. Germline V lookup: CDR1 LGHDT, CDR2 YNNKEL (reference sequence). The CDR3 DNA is TGTGCCAGCAGCCCCGCGGGACAGAAACTGTTTTTT. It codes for CASSPAGQKLFF.

The CDR3 protein is CASSVSGGVTNEQFF. CDR3 nucleotide sequence: TGTGCCAGCAGCGTTAGCGGGGGGGTCACCAATGAGCAGTTCTTC. V and J are TRBV9 and TRBJ2-1, with 11 bases aligning to TRBD2. CDR3 length: 15 residues. V shed 2 bases, J shed 6 bases, and the junction held 4 bases outside the gene matches. CDR1 is SGDLS and CDR2 is YYNGEE in the germline V gene.

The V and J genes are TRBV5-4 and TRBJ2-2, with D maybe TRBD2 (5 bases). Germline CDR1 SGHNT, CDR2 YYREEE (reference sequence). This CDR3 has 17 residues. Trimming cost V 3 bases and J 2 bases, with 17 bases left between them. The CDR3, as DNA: TGTGCCAGCAGCTCCTGGCGGGCAGCCCGCAACACCGGGGAGCTGTTTTTT. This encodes CASSSWRAARNTGELFF.

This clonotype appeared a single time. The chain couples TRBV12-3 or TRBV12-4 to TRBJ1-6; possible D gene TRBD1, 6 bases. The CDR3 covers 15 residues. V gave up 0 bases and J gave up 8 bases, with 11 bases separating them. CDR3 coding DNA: TGTGCCAGCAGTTTAGCCTGGGGGGCACATTCACCCCTCCACTTT. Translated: CASSLAWGAHSPLHF.

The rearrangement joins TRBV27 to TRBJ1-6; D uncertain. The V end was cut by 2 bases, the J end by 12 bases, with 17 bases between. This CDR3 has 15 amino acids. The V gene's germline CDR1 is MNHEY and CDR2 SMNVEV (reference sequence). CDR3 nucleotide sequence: TGTGCCAGCAGTTTAGCCCCGGGCGGTCCCCTACCCCTCCACTTT. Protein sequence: CASSLAPGGPLPLHF.

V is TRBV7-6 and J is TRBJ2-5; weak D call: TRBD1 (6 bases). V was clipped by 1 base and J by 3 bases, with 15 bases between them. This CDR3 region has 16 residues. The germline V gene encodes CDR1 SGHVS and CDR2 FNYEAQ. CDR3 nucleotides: TGTGCCAGCAGCTTAGGAGGGCGCAGGGGAAAAGAGACCCAGTACTTC. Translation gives CASSLGGRRGKETQYF.

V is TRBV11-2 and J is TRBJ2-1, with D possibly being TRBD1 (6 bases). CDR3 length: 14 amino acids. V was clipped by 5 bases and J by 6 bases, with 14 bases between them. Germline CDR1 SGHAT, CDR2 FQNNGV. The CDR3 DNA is TGTGCCAGCAGCCTCACCCTAGGGGGCAATGAGCAGTTCTTC. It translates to CASSLTLGGNEQFF. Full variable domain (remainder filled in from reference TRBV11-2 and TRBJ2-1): EAGVAQSPRYKIIEKRQSVAFWCNPISGHATLYWYQQILGQGPKLLIQFQNNGVVDDSQLPKDRFSAERLKGVDSTLKIQPAKLEDSAVYLCASSLTLGGNEQFFGPGTRLTVL.

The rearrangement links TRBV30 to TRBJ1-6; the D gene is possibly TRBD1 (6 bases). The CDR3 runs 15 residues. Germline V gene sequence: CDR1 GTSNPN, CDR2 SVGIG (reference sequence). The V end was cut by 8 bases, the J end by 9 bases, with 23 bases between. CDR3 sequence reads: CAAIPQGLYVSPLHF. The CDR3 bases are TGTGCCGCTATTCCGCAGGGGTTGTATGTTTCACCCCTCCACTTT.

The CDR3 region has the DNA TGTGCCAGCAGCGGGGGGGCCGAACGAGATACGCAGTATTTT. Its protein is CASSGGAERDTQYF. This sequence joins TRBV9 and TRBJ2-3; D is tentatively TRBD1 or TRBD2 (6 bases each). The CDR3 is 14 residues long. Per germline, CDR1 SGDLS and CDR2 YYNGEE. V gave up 3 bases and J gave up 5 bases, with 13 bases separating them. Full variable domain (outside the CDR3, taken from reference TRBV9 and TRBJ2-3): DSGVTQTPKHLITATGQRVTLRCSPRSGDLSVYWYQQSLDQGLQFLIQYYNGEERAKGNILERFSAQQFPDLHSELNLSSLELGDSALYFCASSGGAERDTQYFGPGTRLTVL.

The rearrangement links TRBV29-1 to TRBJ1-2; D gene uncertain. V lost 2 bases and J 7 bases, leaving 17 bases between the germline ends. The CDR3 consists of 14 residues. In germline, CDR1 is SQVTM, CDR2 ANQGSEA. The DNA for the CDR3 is TGCAGCGTTGAACGGAGGCGGGGAATCTGTGGCTACACCTTC. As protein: CSVERRRGICGYTF. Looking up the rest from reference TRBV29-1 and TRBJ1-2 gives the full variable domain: SAVISQKPSRDICQRGTSLTIQCQVDSQVTMMFWYRQQPGQSLTLIATANQGSEATYESGFVIDKFPISRPNLTFSTLTVSNMSPEDSSIYLCSVERRRGICGYTFGSGTRLTVV.

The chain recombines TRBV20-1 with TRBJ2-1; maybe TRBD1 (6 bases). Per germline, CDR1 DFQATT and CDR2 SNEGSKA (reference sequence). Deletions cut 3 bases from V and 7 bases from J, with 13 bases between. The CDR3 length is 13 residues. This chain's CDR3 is CSASYLTGNEQFF. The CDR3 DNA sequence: TGCAGTGCTAGCTACCTTACAGGGAATGAGCAGTTCTTC.

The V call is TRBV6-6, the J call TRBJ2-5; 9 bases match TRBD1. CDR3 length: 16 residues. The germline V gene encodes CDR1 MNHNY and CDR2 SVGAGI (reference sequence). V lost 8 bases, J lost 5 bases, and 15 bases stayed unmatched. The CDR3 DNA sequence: TGTGCCAGCGGGGGCGGACAGGGGCTCCAAGGGGAGACCCAGTACTTC. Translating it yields CASGGGQGLQGETQYF.

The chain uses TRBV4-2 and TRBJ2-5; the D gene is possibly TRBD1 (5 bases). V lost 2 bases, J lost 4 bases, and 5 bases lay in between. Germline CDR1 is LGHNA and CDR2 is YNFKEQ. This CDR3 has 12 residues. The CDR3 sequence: CASSQRGETQYF. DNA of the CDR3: TGTGCCAGCAGCCAAAGGGGAGAGACCCAGTACTTC.

CDR3 protein: CASSPTGTGSEQYF. The CDR3 DNA sequence: TGTGCCAGCAGCCCCACCGGGACAGGTTCCGAGCAGTACTTC. This chain links TRBV5-4 with TRBJ2-7; 8 nucleotides agree with TRBD1. This CDR3 has 14 residues. Trimming at V came to 4 bases and at J to 6 bases, leaving 9 bases not matched to a gene. Germline V CDR1 and CDR2: SGHNT, YYREEE (reference sequence).

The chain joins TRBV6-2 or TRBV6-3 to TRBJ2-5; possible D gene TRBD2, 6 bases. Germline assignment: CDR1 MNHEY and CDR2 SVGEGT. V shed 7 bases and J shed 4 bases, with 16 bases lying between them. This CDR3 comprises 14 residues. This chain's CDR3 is CASTLLWGLETQYF. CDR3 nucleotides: TGTGCCAGCACCCTTCTATGGGGACTAGAGACCCAGTACTTC.

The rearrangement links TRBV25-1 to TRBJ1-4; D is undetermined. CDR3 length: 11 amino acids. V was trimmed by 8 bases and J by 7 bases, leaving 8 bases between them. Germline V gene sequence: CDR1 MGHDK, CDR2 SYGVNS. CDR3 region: CASERGEKLFF. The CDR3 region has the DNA TGTGCCAGCGAACGGGGTGAAAAACTGTTTTTT.

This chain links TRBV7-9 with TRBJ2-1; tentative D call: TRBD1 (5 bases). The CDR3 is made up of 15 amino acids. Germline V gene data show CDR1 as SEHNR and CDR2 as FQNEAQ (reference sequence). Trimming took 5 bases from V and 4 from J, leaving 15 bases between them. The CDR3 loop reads CASSPREGVYNEQFF. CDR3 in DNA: TGTGCCAGCAGCCCCAGAGAAGGGGTTTACAATGAGCAGTTCTTC.

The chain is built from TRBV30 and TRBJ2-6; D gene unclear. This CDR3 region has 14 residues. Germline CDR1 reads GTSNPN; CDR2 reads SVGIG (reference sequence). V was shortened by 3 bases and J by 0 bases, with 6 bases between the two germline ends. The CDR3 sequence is CAWSYASGANVLTF. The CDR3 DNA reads TGTGCCTGGAGCTACGCCTCTGGGGCCAACGTCCTGACTTTC.

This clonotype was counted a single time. In nucleotides, the CDR3 is TGTGCCAGCAGCCAGCGGACTAGCGGGGGAGAGCAGTTCTTC. It specifies CASSQRTSGGEQFF. This chain uses TRBV5-4 with TRBJ2-1; 13 bases are a match to TRBD2. This CDR3 has 14 amino acids. V gave up 4 bases and J gave up 10 bases; unmatched junction bases: 5. CDR1 and CDR2 from the germline V gene are SGHNT and YYREEE (reference sequence).

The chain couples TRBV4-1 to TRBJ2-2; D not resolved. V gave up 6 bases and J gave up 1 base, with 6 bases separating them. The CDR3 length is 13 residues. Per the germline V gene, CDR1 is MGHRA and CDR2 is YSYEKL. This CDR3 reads CASRDQNTGELFF. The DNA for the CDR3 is TGCGCCAGCAGGGACCAGAACACCGGGGAGCTGTTTTTT.